These 2 T cell receptor beta chains were all obtained from the same sample, sequenced in a study of T cell responses to AZD1222 COVID-19 vaccine. Only in-frame clones appear in the TCRdb table, and some are missing; sequencing was by immunoSEQ multiplex PCR. The sample lists approximately 120,000 clones, 84% occurring once. Sequencing used peripheral blood, obtained 28 days after the second AZD1222 dose. The receptors stem from an adult who received the AZD1222 COVID-19 vaccine.

This chain connects TRBV6-5 to TRBJ2-1, with a possible D match to TRBD2 (6 bases). The V gene's germline CDR1 is MNHEY and CDR2 SVGAGI. Deletions cut 3 bases from V and 14 bases from J, with 17 bases between. The CDR3 totals 13 residues. In DNA, the CDR3 is TGTGCCAGCAGTTATATCTTCGAAGGGGAGGAGTTCTTC. It is translated as CASSYIFEGEEFF.

This clone appeared a single time. This chain joins TRBV29-1 and TRBJ2-7; 10 bases match TRBD1. CDR3 length: 14 residues. V was pared by 7 bases and J by 2 bases, with 8 bases of the junction left unmatched. CDR1 and CDR2 (germline): SQVTM, ANQGSEA. CDR3 loop: CSGISGTGAYEQYF. CDR3 DNA sequence: TGCAGCGGAATTTCCGGGACAGGGGCCTACGAGCAGTACTTC.